This T cell receptor (beta chain) was sequenced in a study of human T cells and chemical hapten exposure. For the study at large: Researchers reported sensitizing a 2 cm by 2 cm upper inner arm skin site with 2% DPC. Small volume differences among pooled libraries mainly caused per-sample TCR yield variation.

Time point described: patch test 1, 2 weeks after DPC sensitization. Treatment given: therapeutic diphenylcyclopropenone sensitization with weekly scalp DPC. Only a few counts were recorded for this clonotype. Its antigen is not known. TCRdb independently ran MiXCR on the RACE reads; one entry per CDR3 protein. This table has 350,000 or so distinct CDR3 sequences, about 7% appearing once. Study conclusions and caveats: TCRs above 1 in 1000 frequency stayed constant with DPC sensitization. Donors in the study had alopecia, meaning their immune response may differ from healthy people's.

Germline CDR1 and CDR2: SGHRS and YFSETQ. Trimming left V 4 bases short and J 4 bases short, with 14 bases between. This CDR3 is 14 amino acids long. The specimen comprised whole blood, sampled in connection with sensitization to the hapten diphenylcyclopropenone (DPC). The chain has TRBV5-1 and TRBJ2-5; D is perhaps TRBD1 (5 bases). This clonotype was sampled from a woman aged 18-29 years with alopecia areata. Some clones in this sample may be carry-over from other donors' samples. The CDR3 loop reads CASSTGPGPETQYF. In DNA form, the CDR3 reads TGCGCCAGCAGCACGGGTCCAGGGCCAGAGACCCAGTACTTC.